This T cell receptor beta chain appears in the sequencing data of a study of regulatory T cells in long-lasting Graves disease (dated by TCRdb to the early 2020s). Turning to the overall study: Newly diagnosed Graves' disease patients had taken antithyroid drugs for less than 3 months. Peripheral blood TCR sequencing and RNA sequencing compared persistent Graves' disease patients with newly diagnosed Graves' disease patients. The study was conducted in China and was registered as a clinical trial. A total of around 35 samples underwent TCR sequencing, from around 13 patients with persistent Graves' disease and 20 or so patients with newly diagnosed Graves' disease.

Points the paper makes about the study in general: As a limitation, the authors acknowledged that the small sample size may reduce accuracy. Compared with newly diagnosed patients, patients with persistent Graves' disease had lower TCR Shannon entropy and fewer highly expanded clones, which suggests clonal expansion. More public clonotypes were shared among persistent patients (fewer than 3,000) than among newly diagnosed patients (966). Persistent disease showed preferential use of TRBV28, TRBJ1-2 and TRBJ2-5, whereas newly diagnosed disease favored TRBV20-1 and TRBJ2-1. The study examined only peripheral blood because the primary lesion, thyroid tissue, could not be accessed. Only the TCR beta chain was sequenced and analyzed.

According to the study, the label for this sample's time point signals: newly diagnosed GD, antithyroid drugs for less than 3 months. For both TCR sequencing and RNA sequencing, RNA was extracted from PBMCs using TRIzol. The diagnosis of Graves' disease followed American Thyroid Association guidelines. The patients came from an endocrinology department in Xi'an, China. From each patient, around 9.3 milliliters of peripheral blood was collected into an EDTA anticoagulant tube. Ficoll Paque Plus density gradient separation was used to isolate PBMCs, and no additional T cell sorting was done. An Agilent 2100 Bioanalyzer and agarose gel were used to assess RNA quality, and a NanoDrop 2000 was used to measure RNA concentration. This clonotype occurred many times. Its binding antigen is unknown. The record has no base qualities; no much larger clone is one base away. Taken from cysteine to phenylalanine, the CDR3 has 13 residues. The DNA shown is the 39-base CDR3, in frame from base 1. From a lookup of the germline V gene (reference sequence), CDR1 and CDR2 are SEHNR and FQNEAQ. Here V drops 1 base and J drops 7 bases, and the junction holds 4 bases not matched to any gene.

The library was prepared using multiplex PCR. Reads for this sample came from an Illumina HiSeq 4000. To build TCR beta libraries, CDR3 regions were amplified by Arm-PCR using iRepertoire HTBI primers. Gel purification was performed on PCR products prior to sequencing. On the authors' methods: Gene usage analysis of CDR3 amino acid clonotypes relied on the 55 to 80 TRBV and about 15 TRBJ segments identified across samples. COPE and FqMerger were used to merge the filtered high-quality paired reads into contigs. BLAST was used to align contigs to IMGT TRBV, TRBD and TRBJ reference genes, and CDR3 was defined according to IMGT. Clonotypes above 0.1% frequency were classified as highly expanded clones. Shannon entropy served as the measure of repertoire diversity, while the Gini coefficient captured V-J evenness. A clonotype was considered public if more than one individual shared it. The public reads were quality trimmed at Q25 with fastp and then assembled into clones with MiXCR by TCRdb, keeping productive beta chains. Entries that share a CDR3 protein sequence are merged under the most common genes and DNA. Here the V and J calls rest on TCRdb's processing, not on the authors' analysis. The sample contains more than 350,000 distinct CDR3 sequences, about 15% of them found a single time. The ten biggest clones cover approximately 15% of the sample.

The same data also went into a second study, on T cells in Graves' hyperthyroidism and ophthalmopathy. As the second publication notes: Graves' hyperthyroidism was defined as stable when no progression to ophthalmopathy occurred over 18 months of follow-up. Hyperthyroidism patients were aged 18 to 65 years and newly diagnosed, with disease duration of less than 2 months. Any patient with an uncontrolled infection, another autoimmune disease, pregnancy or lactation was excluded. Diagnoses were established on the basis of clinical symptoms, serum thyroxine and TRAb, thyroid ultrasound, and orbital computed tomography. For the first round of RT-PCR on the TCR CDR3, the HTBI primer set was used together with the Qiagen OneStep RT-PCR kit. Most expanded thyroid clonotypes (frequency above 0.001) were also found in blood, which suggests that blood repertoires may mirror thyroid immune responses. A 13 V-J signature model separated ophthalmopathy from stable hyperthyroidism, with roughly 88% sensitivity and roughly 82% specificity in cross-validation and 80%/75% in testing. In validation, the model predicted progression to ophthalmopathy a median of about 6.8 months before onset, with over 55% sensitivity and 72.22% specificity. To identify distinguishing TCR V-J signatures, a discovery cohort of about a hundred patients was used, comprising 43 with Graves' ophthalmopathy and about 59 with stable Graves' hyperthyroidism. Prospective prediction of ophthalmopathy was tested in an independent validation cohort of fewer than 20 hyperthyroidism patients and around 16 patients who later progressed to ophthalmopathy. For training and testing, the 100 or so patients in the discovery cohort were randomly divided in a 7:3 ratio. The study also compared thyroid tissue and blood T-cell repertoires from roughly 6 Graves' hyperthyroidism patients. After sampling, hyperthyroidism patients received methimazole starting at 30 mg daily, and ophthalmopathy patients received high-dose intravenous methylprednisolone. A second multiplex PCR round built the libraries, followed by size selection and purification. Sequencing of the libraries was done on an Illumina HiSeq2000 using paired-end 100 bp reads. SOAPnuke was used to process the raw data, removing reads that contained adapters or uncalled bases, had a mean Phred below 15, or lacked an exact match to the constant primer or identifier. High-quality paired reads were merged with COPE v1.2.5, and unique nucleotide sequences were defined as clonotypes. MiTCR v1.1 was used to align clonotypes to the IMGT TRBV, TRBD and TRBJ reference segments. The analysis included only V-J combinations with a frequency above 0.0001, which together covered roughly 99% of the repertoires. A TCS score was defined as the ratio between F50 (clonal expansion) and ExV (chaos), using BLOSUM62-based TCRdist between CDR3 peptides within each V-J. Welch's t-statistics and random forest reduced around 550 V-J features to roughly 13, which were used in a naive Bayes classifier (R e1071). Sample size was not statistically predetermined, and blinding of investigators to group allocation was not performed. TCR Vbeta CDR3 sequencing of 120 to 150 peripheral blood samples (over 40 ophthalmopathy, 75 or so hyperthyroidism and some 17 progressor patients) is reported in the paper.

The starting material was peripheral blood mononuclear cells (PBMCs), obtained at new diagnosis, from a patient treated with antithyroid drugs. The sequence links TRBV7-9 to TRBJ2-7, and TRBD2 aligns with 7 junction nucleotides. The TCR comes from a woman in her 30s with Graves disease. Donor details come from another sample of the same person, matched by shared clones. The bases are TGTGCCAGCAGCTTAGGCGGGAGAGGGGAGCAGTACTTC. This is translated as CASSLGGRGEQYF.